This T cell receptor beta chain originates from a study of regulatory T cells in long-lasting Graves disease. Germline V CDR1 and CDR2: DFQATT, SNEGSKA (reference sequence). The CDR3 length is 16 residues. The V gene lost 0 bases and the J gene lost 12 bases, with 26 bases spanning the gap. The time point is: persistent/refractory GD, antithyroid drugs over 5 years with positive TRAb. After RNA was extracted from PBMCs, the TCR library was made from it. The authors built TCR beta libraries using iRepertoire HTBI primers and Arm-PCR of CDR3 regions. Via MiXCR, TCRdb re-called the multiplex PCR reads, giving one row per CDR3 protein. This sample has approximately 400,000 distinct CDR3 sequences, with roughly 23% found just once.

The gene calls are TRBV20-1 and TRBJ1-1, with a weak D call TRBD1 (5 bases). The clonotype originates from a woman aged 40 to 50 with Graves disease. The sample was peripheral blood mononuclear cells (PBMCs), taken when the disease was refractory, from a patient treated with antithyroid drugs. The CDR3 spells CSARDVALAGLGETFF. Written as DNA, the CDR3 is TGCAGTGCTAGAGATGTGGCCCTCGCAGGGCTGGGTGAGACTTTCTTT.